The 19 T cell receptor beta chains listed next were all sequenced from one sample in a study of blood T cells in healthy people across ages. Primed by a sample-barcoded 5' primer and a J-beta primer mix, a second PCR proceeded for about 7 to 12 cycles. TCRdb reanalysed the 5' RACE reads using MiXCR and keeps one entry per CDR3 protein. The repertoire holds around 1,500,000 distinct CDR3 sequences, with roughly 27% as singletons. The sequenced material came from blood. These receptors were taken from a woman aged 25-40 years in good health.

At least ten counts were recorded for this clonotype. The V and J genes are TRBV29-1 and TRBJ2-1, with 11 positions matching TRBD2. Germline V gene lookup returns CDR1 SQVTM and CDR2 ANQGSEA. This CDR3 is 14 amino acids long. Trimming at V came to 6 bases and at J to 2 bases, leaving 3 bases not matched to a gene. Here the CDR3 reads CSVVAGGAYNEQFF. In DNA, the CDR3 is TGCAGCGTGGTAGCGGGAGGGGCCTACAATGAGCAGTTCTTC.

This clonotype was detected a few times. V is TRBV9 and J is TRBJ1-2; 8 bases match TRBD1. The CDR3 runs to 14 residues. CDR1 is SGDLS, CDR2 YYNGEE, per germline. With V trimmed by 0 bases and J by 4 bases, 2 bases remained unmatched. The CDR3 DNA follows: TGTGCCAGCAGCGTAGCTGACAGGGGCTATGGCTACACCTTC. Translation gives CASSVADRGYGYTF.

CDR3 residues: CASGDRTTIGTQYF. CDR3 DNA sequence: TGTGCCAGCGGGGACAGGACGACAATAGGGACCCAGTACTTC. The genes are TRBV12-3 or TRBV12-4 and TRBJ2-5, with 8 bases identical to TRBD1. The junction had 12 bases not matched to a gene; V was cut back by 8 bases and J by 7 bases. CDR3 length equals 14 residues.

This clonotype was counted at least ten times. This chain uses TRBV6-1 with TRBJ1-2; D call uncertain. The germline V gene has CDR1 MNHNS and CDR2 SASEGT. Deletions cut 4 bases from V and 3 bases from J, with 12 bases between. The CDR3 length is 14 residues. The CDR3 here is CASSVSRLDYGYTF. The CDR3 DNA is TGTGCCAGCAGTGTATCCAGACTGGACTATGGCTACACCTTC.

This clonotype was found a few times. The chain uses TRBV3-1 and TRBJ1-5, with a weak D call TRBD1 (5 bases). CDR1 is LGHDT and CDR2 is YNNKEL in the germline V gene (reference sequence). Trimming shortened V by 3 bases and J by 5 bases, and 14 bases separated the two germline ends. CDR3 length: 15 residues. This CDR3 reads CASSQGLGRDQPQHF. CDR3 in DNA: TGTGCCAGCAGCCAGGGGCTAGGGAGGGATCAGCCCCAGCATTTT.

This clonotype occurred many times. The chain links TRBV5-1 to TRBJ2-7; D unresolved. V lost 0 bases and J lost 2, with 12 bases in between. In germline, CDR1 is SGHRS, CDR2 YFSETQ. The CDR3 covers 15 residues. The CDR3 is CASSLVLDAAYEQYF. In DNA form, the CDR3 reads TGCGCCAGCAGCTTGGTTCTGGACGCGGCCTACGAGCAGTACTTC.

This clonotype was recorded many times. The rearrangement uses TRBV6-5 and TRBJ2-7; 9 bases align to TRBD2. CDR1 and CDR2 from the germline V gene are MNHEY and SVGAGI. The CDR3 is 14 amino acids. V shed 11 bases, J shed 6 bases, and the junction held 14 bases outside the gene matches. The CDR3 protein is CAARREGGSGEQYF. CDR3 in DNA: TGTGCCGCGCGGCGGGAGGGAGGCTCGGGCGAGCAGTACTTC.

This clonotype was observed a few times. V and J are TRBV6-5 and TRBJ1-2; 7 nucleotides agree with TRBD1. The CDR3 is made up of 16 amino acids. Germline assignment: CDR1 MNHEY and CDR2 SVGAGI. V was clipped by 4 bases and J by 2 bases; unmatched bases: 10. CDR3 in amino acids: CASSSSGGQRNYGYTF. The CDR3 bases are TGTGCCAGCAGTTCATCCGGGGGACAGCGGAACTATGGCTACACCTTC.

This chain connects TRBV6-4 to TRBJ2-1, with 11 bases aligning to TRBD2. The CDR3 totals 15 residues. CDR1 is MRHNA and CDR2 is SNTAGT in the germline V gene. Trimming removed 4 bases from V and 9 bases from J; junction bases left unmatched: 8. The CDR3 DNA reads TGTGCCAGCAGTGTGTGGGGGACTAGCGGCGCTGAGCAGTTCTTC. It yields the protein CASSVWGTSGAEQFF.

The chain carries TRBV6-2 or TRBV6-3 and TRBJ1-5; D not certain. The CDR3 consists of 12 residues. Germline CDR1 is MNHEY and CDR2 is SVGEGT. Trimming took off 2 bases at V and 9 bases at J, with 8 bases between the two ends. CDR3 residues: CASSYGVRPQHF. In DNA form, the CDR3 reads TGTGCCAGCAGTTACGGGGTCCGGCCCCAGCATTTT.

As regards this clonotype: It may be a read error: a sequence one base away is much more abundant. The chain joins TRBV20-1 to TRBJ2-4; D may be TRBD1 (5 bases). The DNA end is a closer match to TRBJ2-7, so the J assignment may be wrong. This CDR3 spans 12 amino acids. CDR1 is DFQATT and CDR2 is SNEGSKA in the germline V gene (reference sequence). The CDR3 DNA reads as TGCAGGGCTAGGCAGGGTGGGGACGAGCAGTACTTC. It translates to CRARQGGDEQYF.

This clonotype has more than one count but fewer than ten. The chain links TRBV9 to TRBJ2-4; 8 bases match TRBD2. Germline CDR1 reads SGDLS; CDR2 reads YYNGEE. The J segment lost 3 bases and the V segment lost 4 bases, leaving 9 bases of the junction unmatched. The length of the CDR3 is 16 residues. CDR3: CASSPPGGAGKNIQYF. The CDR3 bases are TGTGCCAGCAGCCCCCCGGGGGGGGCCGGCAAAAACATTCAGTACTTC.

This chain connects TRBV2 to TRBJ1-1, with D uncertain. Per germline, CDR1 SNHLY and CDR2 FYNNEI. The CDR3 is 12 residues long. Trimming cost V 4 bases and J 3 bases, with 6 bases left between them. The CDR3 region has the DNA TGTGCCAGCAGTGTGGAGTACACTGAAGCTTTCTTT. The encoded protein is CASSVEYTEAFF. Together with reference TRBV2 and TRBJ1-1, the CDR3 gives the full variable domain: EPEVTQTPSHQVTQMGQEVILRCVPISNHLYFYWYRQILGQKVEFLVSFYNNEISEKSEIFDDQFSVERPDGSNFTLKIRSTKLEDSAMYFCASSVEYTEAFFGQGTRLTVV.

There are a few counts of this clonotype. The gene calls are TRBV4-1 and TRBJ1-5; D perhaps matches TRBD1 (6 bases). The germline V gene encodes CDR1 MGHRA and CDR2 YSYEKL. V lost 4 bases and J lost 7, with 20 bases in between. The CDR3 totals 16 residues. CDR3 loop: CASSLAGGGRDQPQHF. Written as DNA, the CDR3 is TGCGCCAGCAGCCTTGCGGGGGGCGGGAGGGACCAGCCCCAGCATTTT.

A note on this clonotype: One end of the junction varies from germline; a read error may be responsible. The J gene is TRBJ1-2, the V gene TRBV7-2, with TRBD1 matching over 8 bases. CDR1 SGHTA and CDR2 FQGNSA come from the germline V gene. The CDR3 is 14 residues long. The CDR3 loop is CASSPYSTGDGHTF. The CDR3 DNA follows: TGTGCCAGCAGCCCCTACTCGACAGGGGATGGCCACACCTTC. Looking up the rest from reference TRBV7-2 and TRBJ1-2 gives the full variable domain: GAGVSQSPSNKVTEKGKDVELRCDPISGHTALYWYRQSLGQGLEFLIYFQGNSAPDKSGLPSDRFSAERTGGSVSTLTIQRTQQEDSAVYLCASSPYSTGDGHTFGSGTRLTVV.

The J gene is TRBJ2-3, the V gene TRBV6-2 or TRBV6-3, with D possibly TRBD1 on 6 matching bases. The CDR3 is 13 amino acids. The V end lost 2 bases, the J end lost 9 bases, and 12 bases lay between the germline ends. Germline V gene data show CDR1 as MNHEY and CDR2 as SVGEGT. CDR3 nucleotides: TGTGCCAGCAGTTACGACAGGAAAGCGACGCAGTATTTT. Its protein product is CASSYDRKATQYF.

The chain carries TRBV12-3 or TRBV12-4 and TRBJ2-1; 10 nucleotides align to TRBD1. The CDR3 totals 15 residues. V was clipped by 4 bases and J by 7 bases; unmatched bases: 7. The CDR3 coding sequence is TGTGCCAGCAGTTCCGGACAGGGGGTCGGGAATGAGCAGTTCTTC. This codes for CASSSGQGVGNEQFF.

The gene calls are TRBV28 and TRBJ1-4; no clear D. The length of the CDR3 is 11 residues. Per germline, CDR1 MDHEN and CDR2 SYDVKM. Trimming stripped 4 bases from V and 11 bases from J, with 8 bases between. This chain's CDR3 is CASSSTVKLFF. CDR3 DNA sequence: TGTGCCAGCAGTTCAACAGTGAAACTGTTTTTT. Full variable domain (missing parts from reference TRBV28 and TRBJ1-4): DVKVTQSSRYLVKRTGEKVFLECVQDMDHENMFWYRQDPGLGLRLIYFSYDVKMKEKGDIPEGYSVSREKKERFSLILESASTNQTSMYLCASSSTVKLFFGSGTQLSVL.

This clonotype was seen a few times. The rearrangement joins TRBV10-1 to TRBJ2-3, with no clear D. The V gene lost 3 bases and the J gene lost 3 bases, with 7 bases spanning the gap. The CDR3 consists of 13 residues. CDR1 is WNHNN and CDR2 is SYGVQD in the germline V gene (reference sequence). The CDR3 region has the DNA TGCGCCAGCAGTGACAGGATGACAGATACGCAGTATTTT. Translating it yields CASSDRMTDTQYF.